This T cell receptor beta chain was captured in a study of radiotherapy plus CTLA-4 blockade in lung cancer. For the study at large: Of the patients, about 19% showed objective responses and around 29% attained disease control. Study outcomes and limitations: According to reports, early shifts in blood T cell clones, alongside interferon-beta, forecast response most accurately. Expansion of tumor-derived TCR clones was observed in blood after radiotherapy plus ipilimumab.

Chemo-refractory metastatic non-small-cell lung cancer patients were treated with focal radiation plus CTLA-4 blockade with ipilimumab. On this clone: Its antigen is unidentified.

Germline loops: CDR1 ENHRY, CDR2 SYGVKD. The junction had 12 bases not matched to a gene; V was cut back by 5 bases and J by 10 bases. The CDR3 is made up of 16 amino acids. Profiled with immunoSEQ multiplex PCR; TCRdb holds only in-frame clones, not every one. The table shows approximately 82,000 clones, with over 80% occurring only once. Sequenced here: peripheral blood, sampled from a patient treated with radiotherapy plus ipilimumab. The sequence was obtained from a human donor with non-small cell lung cancer that progressed on radiotherapy plus ipilimumab. The rearrangement links TRBV10-3 to TRBJ1-6; 9 nucleotides align to TRBD1. The CDR3 loop is CAISYRGTGRESPLHF. The CDR3 region has the DNA TGTGCCATCAGTTATCGCGGGACAGGGCGCGAGTCACCCCTCCACTTT.